This T cell receptor beta chain was identified in a study of T cells expressing NK-cell markers. Whole-study findings and limits: HCMV specificity of the expanded NKG2C+ T cell clones stayed unclear. In 5 or 6 donors, dominant CD3+CD56+NKG2C+ clonotypes ranked among the top 10 CD8+ clonotypes.

One entry per CDR3 protein, without DNA, is what TCRdb gives after re-calling the 5' RACE reads. The sample table sets out almost 450,000 distinct CDR3 sequences. In the case of this clonotype: Its antigen is still unknown.

The CDR3 loop spans 15 amino acids. The sequencing input was blood T cells: a sorted CD56 or NKG2C T cell subset, CD4+ or CD8+ T cells, or bulk PBMC T cells (not recorded which). The sequence derives from a woman between 18 and 70 years old in good health. The chain employs TRBV12-3 or TRBV12-4 and TRBJ1-5; TCRdb designates TRBD1, a call that cannot be tested without DNA. The CDR3 protein is CASSLRGGANQPQHF.